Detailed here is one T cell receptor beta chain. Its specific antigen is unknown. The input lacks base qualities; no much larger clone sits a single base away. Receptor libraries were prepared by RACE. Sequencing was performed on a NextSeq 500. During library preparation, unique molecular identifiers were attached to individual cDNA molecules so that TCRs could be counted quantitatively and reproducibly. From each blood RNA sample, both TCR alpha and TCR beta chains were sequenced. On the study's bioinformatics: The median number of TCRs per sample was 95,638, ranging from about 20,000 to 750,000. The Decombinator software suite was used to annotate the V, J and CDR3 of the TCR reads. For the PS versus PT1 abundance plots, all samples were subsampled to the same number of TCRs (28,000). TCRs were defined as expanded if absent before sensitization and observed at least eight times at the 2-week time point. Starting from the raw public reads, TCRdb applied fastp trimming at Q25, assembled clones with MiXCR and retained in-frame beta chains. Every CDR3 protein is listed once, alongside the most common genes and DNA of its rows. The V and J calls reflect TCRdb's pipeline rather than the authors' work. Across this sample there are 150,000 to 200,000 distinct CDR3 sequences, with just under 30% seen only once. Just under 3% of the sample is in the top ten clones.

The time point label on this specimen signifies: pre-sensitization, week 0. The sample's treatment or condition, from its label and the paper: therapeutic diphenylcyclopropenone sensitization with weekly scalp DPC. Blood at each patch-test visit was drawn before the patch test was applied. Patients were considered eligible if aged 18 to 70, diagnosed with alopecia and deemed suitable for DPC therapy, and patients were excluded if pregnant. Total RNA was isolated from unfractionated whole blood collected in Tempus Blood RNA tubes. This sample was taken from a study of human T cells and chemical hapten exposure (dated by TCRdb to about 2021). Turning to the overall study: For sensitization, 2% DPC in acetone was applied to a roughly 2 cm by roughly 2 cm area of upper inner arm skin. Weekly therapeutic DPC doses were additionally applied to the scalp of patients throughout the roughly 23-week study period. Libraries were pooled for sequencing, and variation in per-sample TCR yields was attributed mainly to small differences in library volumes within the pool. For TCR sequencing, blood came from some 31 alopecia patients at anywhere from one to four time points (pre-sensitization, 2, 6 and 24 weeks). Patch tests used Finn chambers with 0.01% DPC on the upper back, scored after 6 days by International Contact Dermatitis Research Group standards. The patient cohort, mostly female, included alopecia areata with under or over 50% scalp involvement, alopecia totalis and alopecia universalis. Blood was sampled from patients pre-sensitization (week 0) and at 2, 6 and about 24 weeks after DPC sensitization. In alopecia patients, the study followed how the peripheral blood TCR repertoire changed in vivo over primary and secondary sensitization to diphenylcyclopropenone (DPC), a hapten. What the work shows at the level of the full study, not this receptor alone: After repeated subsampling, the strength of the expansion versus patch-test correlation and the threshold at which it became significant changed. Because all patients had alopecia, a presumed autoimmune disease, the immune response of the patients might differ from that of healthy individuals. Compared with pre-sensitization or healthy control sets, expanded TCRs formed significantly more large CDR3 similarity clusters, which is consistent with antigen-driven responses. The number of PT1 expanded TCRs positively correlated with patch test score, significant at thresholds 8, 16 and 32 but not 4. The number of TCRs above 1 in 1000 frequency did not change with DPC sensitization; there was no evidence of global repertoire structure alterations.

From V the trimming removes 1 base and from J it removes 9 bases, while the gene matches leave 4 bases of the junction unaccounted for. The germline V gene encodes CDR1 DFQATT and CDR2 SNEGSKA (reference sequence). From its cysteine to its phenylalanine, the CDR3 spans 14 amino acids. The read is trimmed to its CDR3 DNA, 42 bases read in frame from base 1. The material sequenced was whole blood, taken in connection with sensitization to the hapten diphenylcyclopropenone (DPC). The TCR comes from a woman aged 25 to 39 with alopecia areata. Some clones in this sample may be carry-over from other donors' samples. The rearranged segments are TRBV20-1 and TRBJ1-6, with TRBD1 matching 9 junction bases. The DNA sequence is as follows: TGCAGTGCTAGAGGCGCGGGACAGGGTTCACCCCTCCACTTT. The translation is CSARGAGQGSPLHF.